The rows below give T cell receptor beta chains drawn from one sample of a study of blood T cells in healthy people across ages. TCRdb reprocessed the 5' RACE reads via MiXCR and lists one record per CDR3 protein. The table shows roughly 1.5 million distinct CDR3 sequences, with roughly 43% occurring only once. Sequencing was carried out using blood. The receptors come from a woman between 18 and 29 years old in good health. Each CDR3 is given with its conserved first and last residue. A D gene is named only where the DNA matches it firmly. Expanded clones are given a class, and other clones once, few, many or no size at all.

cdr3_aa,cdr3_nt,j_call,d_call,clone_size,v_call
CASSQTSAGSGNNEQYF,TGCGCCAGCAGCCAAACTAGCGCCGGCTCGGGGAACAATGAGCAGTACTTC,TRBJ2-5,TRBD2,few,TRBV4-1
CATSDYVTQTYNEQFF,TGTGCCACCAGTGATTATGTGACCCAGACCTACAATGAGCAGTTCTTC,TRBJ2-1,-,-,TRBV24-1
CASSLARAEQFF,TGTGCTAGCAGCTTAGCTCGAGCAGAGCAGTTCTTC,TRBJ2-1,-,few,TRBV7-2
CASSSSGRPSTDTQYF,TGTGCCAGCAGCTCTAGCGGGAGACCTAGCACAGATACGCAGTATTTT,TRBJ2-3,TRBD2,many,TRBV12-3/TRBV12-4
CASSFPSGSYEQYF,TGTGCCAGCAGTTTTCCATCGGGGTCCTACGAGCAGTACTTC,TRBJ2-7,-,many,TRBV28
CASSISSNTEAFF,TGTGCCAGCAGTATTTCCAGTAACACTGAAGCTTTCTTT,TRBJ1-1,-,-,TRBV7-3
CASSLEALGEQYF,TGCGCCAGCAGCTTGGAGGCCCTCGGCGAGCAGTACTTC,TRBJ2-7,-,-,TRBV5-1
CASSRPGGSGNTIYF,TGTGCCAGCAGCCGGCCCGGGGGCTCTGGAAACACCATATATTTT,TRBJ1-3,-,-,TRBV7-9
CASRRSSTSGQSNSGANVLTF,TGTGCCAGCCGCCGCTCGTCAACTTCGGGACAGAGTAACTCTGGGGCCAACGTCCTGACTTTC,TRBJ2-6,TRBD1,few,TRBV6-1
CASSLTPPGYNSPLHF,TGTGCCAGCAGCCTCACCCCGCCAGGATATAATTCACCCCTCCACTTT,TRBJ1-6,-,-,TRBV4-2
CSVVSPNQPQHF,TGCAGCGTTGTGTCGCCCAATCAGCCCCAGCATTTT,TRBJ1-5,-,-,TRBV29-1
CASSQSSGRAGEQFF,TGTGCCAGCAGCCAATCTAGCGGGAGGGCCGGTGAGCAGTTCTTC,TRBJ2-1,TRBD2,-,TRBV7-6
CASSLASYEQFF,TGTGCCAGCAGTTTAGCGTCCTACGAGCAGTTCTTC,TRBJ2-1,-,-,TRBV12-3/TRBV12-4
CASSQEASGSYEQYF,TGTGCCAGCAGCCAAGAGGCCAGCGGTTCCTACGAGCAGTACTTC,TRBJ2-7,-,many,TRBV3-1
CASSLVGQGAYAYEQYF,TGTGCCAGCAGCTTAGTCGGACAGGGGGCCTACGCCTACGAGCAGTACTTC,TRBJ2-7,TRBD1,-,TRBV13
CASSLALAGGIHEQFF,TGTGCCAGCAGTTTAGCGCTAGCGGGGGGCATACATGAGCAGTTCTTC,TRBJ2-1,TRBD2,-,TRBV27
CASSFRGLDSPLHF,TGTGCCAGCAGCTTCAGGGGACTGGACTCACCCCTCCACTTT,TRBJ1-6,-,-,TRBV7-6
CASSFQLTWQETQYF,TGTGCCAGCAGTTTCCAGTTGACGTGGCAAGAGACCCAGTACTTC,TRBJ2-5,-,few,TRBV28
CAISESGLEGYTF,TGTGCCATCAGTGAGTCCGGGTTGGAGGGCTACACCTTC,TRBJ1-2,-,-,TRBV10-3
CASSLILAEGSYEQYF,TGTGCCAGCAGCTTAATACTAGCGGAGGGCTCCTACGAGCAGTACTTC,TRBJ2-7,TRBD2,-,TRBV7-9
CASRRDRGTHHTF,TGTGCCAGCAGACGGGACAGGGGGACCCACCACACCTTC,TRBJ1-2,TRBD1,once,TRBV2
CASSPVERDTDTQYF,TGCGCCAGCAGCCCCGTGGAAAGGGACACAGATACGCAGTATTTT,TRBJ2-3,-,-,TRBV5-1
CSVAPLFPGLAKNIQYF,TGCAGCGTTGCCCCCCTCTTCCCCGGATTAGCCAAAAACATTCAGTACTTC,TRBJ2-4,-,few,TRBV29-1
CASSPGLATETQYF,TGTGCCAGCAGCCCCGGACTAGCCACGGAGACCCAGTACTTC,TRBJ2-5,TRBD2,few,TRBV11-2
CATGGSRTDTQYF,TGTGCCACCGGGGGATCTCGCACAGATACGCAGTATTTT,TRBJ2-3,-,-,TRBV24-1
CASSQQNQRDEQFF,TGTGCCAGCAGCCAACAAAACCAGCGCGATGAGCAGTTCTTC,TRBJ2-1,-,-,TRBV7-9
CSARSDRDTEAFF,TGCAGTGCTAGAAGCGACAGGGACACTGAAGCTTTCTTT,TRBJ1-1,TRBD1,-,TRBV20-1
CAISESGKTASYGQYF,TGTGCCATCAGTGAGTCTGGGAAAACAGCTTCGTACGGGCAGTACTTC,TRBJ2-7,-,-,TRBV10-3
CSASITVATGNQETQYF,TGCAGTGCTAGCATAACAGTAGCGACGGGAAATCAAGAGACCCAGTACTTC,TRBJ2-5,-,few,TRBV20-1
CASSLAGVDYNEQYF,TGTGCCAGCAGCTTAGCCGGTGTTGACTACAATGAGCAGTACTTC,TRBJ2-7,-,-,TRBV7-3
CASSPRDSGSNQPRHF,TGTGCCAGCAGCCCAAGGGACAGCGGTAGCAATCAGCCCCGGCATTTT,TRBJ1-5,TRBD1,-,TRBV7-9
CASSPDGVRQFF,TGTGCCAGCAGCCCCGACGGAGTAAGGCAGTTCTTC,TRBJ2-1,-,-,TRBV3-1
CSALDFRSYNSPLHF,TGCAGTGCCCTGGACTTTCGGTCCTATAATTCACCCCTCCACTTT,TRBJ1-6,-,-,TRBV20-1
CASSQKREYSDTQYF,TGTGCCAGCAGCCAAAAGCGGGAGTACTCAGATACGCAGTATTTT,TRBJ2-3,TRBD2,few,TRBV7-2
CSVDGDRSPRTEAFF,TGCAGCGTTGATGGGGACAGATCGCCGAGGACTGAAGCTTTCTTT,TRBJ1-1,TRBD1,-,TRBV29-1
CASRTLAVSYNEQFF,TGTGCCAGCAGAACACTAGCGGTCTCCTACAATGAGCAGTTCTTC,TRBJ2-1,TRBD2,-,TRBV7-2
CASSFHRGDTEAFF,TGCGCCAGCAGCTTTCACAGGGGGGACACTGAAGCTTTCTTT,TRBJ1-1,TRBD1,-,TRBV5-1
CAWSVQSGGEQFF,TGTGCCTGGAGTGTACAATCGGGGGGGGAGCAGTTCTTC,TRBJ2-1,TRBD2,few,TRBV30
CASKASRQLNTEAFF,TGTGCCAGCAAGGCTTCTCGGCAGCTGAACACTGAAGCTTTCTTT,TRBJ1-1,-,-,TRBV27
CASSIGSTDTQYF,TGTGCCAGCAGCATCGGTAGCACAGATACGCAGTATTTT,TRBJ2-3,-,many,TRBV9
CASRPAGQGSYTF,TGTGCCAGCCGCCCCGCTGGACAAGGGAGCTACACCTTC,TRBJ1-2,-,-,TRBV27
CSAGKAGTMNTEAFF,TGCAGTGCTGGGAAAGCGGGGACAATGAACACTGAAGCTTTCTTT,TRBJ1-1,-,once,TRBV20-1
CASSYSYLGLFNEQFF,TGTGCCAGCAGTTACTCGTATTTAGGACTGTTCAATGAGCAGTTCTTC,TRBJ2-1,-,-,TRBV6-2/TRBV6-3
CSAPDPNNEQYF,TGCAGTGCTCCCGACCCAAACAATGAGCAGTACTTC,TRBJ2-7,-,-,TRBV20-1
CATSSQQGTYEQYF,TGTGCCACCAGCAGTCAACAGGGTACCTACGAGCAGTACTTC,TRBJ2-7,-,-,TRBV15
CASSEDSSYNEQFF,TGTGCCAGCAGTGAGGACAGCTCCTACAATGAGCAGTTCTTC,TRBJ2-1,-,many,TRBV6-4
CATSNNARDQYF,TGTGCCACCAGTAATAACGCTAGAGATCAGTACTTC,TRBJ2-5,-,-,TRBV24-1
CASSLDARTTNEKLFF,TGTGCCAGCAGCTTAGATGCGAGAACAACTAATGAAAAACTGTTTTTT,TRBJ1-4,-,-,TRBV7-9
CSAGERWARGGSTEAFF,TGCAGCGCTGGAGAAAGGTGGGCCCGGGGGGGGAGCACTGAAGCTTTCTTT,TRBJ1-1,-,-,TRBV29-1
CSAFNRDRGYEQYF,TGCAGTGCCTTCAATAGGGACAGGGGTTACGAGCAGTACTTC,TRBJ2-7,TRBD1,-,TRBV20-1
CASRPNRGNGYTF,TGTGCCAGCAGGCCCAACAGGGGAAATGGCTACACCTTC,TRBJ1-2,TRBD1,-,TRBV6-5
CASSSTGGEGYTF,TGCGCCAGCAGCTCTACAGGGGGCGAGGGCTACACCTTC,TRBJ1-2,TRBD1,few,TRBV5-1
CASSFRPNTEAFF,TGTGCCAGCAGTTTCCGCCCGAACACTGAAGCTTTCTTT,TRBJ1-1,-,-,TRBV12-3/TRBV12-4
CSARLPAGLRSEQFF,TGCAGTGCTAGACTTCCTGCGGGACTAAGATCTGAGCAGTTCTTC,TRBJ2-1,TRBD2,few,TRBV20-1
CASSLDRATEAFF,TGTGCCAGCAGCTTAGACAGGGCCACTGAAGCTTTCTTT,TRBJ1-1,TRBD1,many,TRBV5-1